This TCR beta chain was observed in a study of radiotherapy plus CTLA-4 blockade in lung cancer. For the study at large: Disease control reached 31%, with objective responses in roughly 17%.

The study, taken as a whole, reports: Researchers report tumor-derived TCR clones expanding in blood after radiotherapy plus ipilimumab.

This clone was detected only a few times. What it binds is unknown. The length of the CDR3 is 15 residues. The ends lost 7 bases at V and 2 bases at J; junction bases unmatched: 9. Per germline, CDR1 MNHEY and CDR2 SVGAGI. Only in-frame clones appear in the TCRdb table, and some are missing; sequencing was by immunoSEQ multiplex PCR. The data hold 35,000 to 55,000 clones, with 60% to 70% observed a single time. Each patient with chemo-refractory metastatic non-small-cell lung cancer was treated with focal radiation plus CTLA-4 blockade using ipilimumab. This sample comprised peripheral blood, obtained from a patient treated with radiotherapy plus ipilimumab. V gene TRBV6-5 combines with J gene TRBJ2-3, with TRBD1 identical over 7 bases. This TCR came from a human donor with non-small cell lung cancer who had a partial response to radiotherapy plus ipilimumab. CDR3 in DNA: TGTGCCAGCAACATAGGGGGCTCGAACACAGATACGCAGTATTTT. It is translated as CASNIGGSNTDTQYF.